The 25 T cell receptor beta chains reported below all come from one sample, sequenced in a study of Tregs in tolerant kidney transplant recipients. The repertoire was sequenced with immunoSEQ multiplex PCR; TCRdb's copy has only in-frame clones and lacks some. The data contain 50,000 to 85,000 clones, roughly 92% of them singletons. Material: CD8+ T cells from blood, obtained before the transplant. The origin of the receptors is a human donor who received a combined kidney and bone marrow transplant.

The chain uses TRBV4-1 and TRBJ1-4; TRBD1 matches at 11 bases. Unmatched junction bases numbered 8, after V lost 2 bases and J lost 3 bases. Per the germline V gene, CDR1 is MGHRA and CDR2 is YSYEKL. This CDR3 region has 18 residues. The CDR3 here is CASSQHWTGGLANEKLFF. CDR3 sequence (DNA): TGCGCCAGCAGCCAACATTGGACAGGGGGCTTGGCTAATGAAAAACTGTTTTTT.

The chain carries TRBV5-5 and TRBJ2-7; a possible D gene is TRBD2 (6 bases). V shed 0 bases and J shed 2 bases, with 9 bases lying between them. The germline gives CDR1 SGHKS, CDR2 YYEKEE (reference sequence). The CDR3 has 14 residues. CDR3 in amino acids: CASSLETGAYEQYF. The CDR3 region has the DNA TGTGCCAGCAGCTTGGAGACGGGGGCCTACGAGCAGTACTTC.

The rearrangement links TRBV28 to TRBJ1-2, with D hard to call. Trimming left V 7 bases short and J 2 bases short, with 14 bases between. The CDR3 length is 14 residues. CDR1 is MDHEN and CDR2 is SYDVKM in the germline V gene. The DNA of the CDR3 is TGTGCCAGCATCTCTACCGGGTTCAACTATGGCTACACCTTC. It yields the protein CASISTGFNYGYTF.

The DNA for the CDR3 is TGTGCCAGCAGCTTAATTAGCGGGACCTACACCGGGGAGCTGTTTTTT. Amino acid sequence: CASSLISGTYTGELFF. The V and J genes are TRBV7-3 and TRBJ2-2, with 8 bases lining up with TRBD2. This CDR3 has 16 residues. Germline CDR1 SGHTA, CDR2 FQGTGA. V shed 1 base, J shed 3 bases, and the junction held 4 bases outside the gene matches.

This clone qualifies as medium-sized. The chain has TRBV1 and TRBJ2-7; TRBD1, the D gene given by the table, was not confirmed from the DNA. TRBV1 is described as a pseudogene. The CDR3 is 15 amino acids. The DNA of the CDR3 is TGCACCAGCAGCCAACAAGACAGGAGCTCCTACGAGCAGTACTTC. Its translation: CTSSQQDRSSYEQYF.

The chain recombines TRBV6-5 with TRBJ1-1; D not resolved. Germline V gives CDR1 MNHEY, CDR2 SVGAGI. Trimming cost V 2 bases and J 6 bases, with 7 bases left between them. This CDR3 spans 12 amino acids. The CDR3 protein is CASSYPGAEAFF. The CDR3 DNA follows: TGTGCCAGCAGTTACCCGGGAGCTGAAGCTTTCTTT.

This chain uses TRBV27 with TRBJ2-1; 12 positions agree with TRBD2. V lost 6 bases to trimming and J lost 7 bases; unmatched junction nucleotides: 10. The germline V gene encodes CDR1 MNHEY and CDR2 SMNVEV (reference sequence). The CDR3 loop spans 16 amino acids. The CDR3 region has the DNA TGTGCCAGCAGCTCCCTAGCGGGAGGGCGTGGGAATGAGCAGTTCTTC. As protein: CASSSLAGGRGNEQFF.

This chain joins TRBV27 and TRBJ2-3, with 11 bases that match TRBD1. The CDR3 totals 18 residues. With V trimmed by 5 bases and J by 4 bases, 14 bases remained unmatched. Germline values: CDR1 MNHEY, CDR2 SMNVEV (reference sequence). CDR3: CASSPLDSDRGQSDTQYF. DNA of the CDR3: TGTGCCAGCAGTCCCTTGGATTCGGACAGGGGGCAATCAGATACGCAGTATTTT.

This clone was counted only a few times. This chain connects TRBV10-3 to TRBJ1-2; D unclear. From germline, CDR1 is ENHRY and CDR2 SYGVKD. The germline V and J ends were trimmed by 6 bases and 12 bases, with 14 bases remaining between them. The length of the CDR3 is 11 residues. This chain's CDR3 is CAIRVGLRDTF. CDR3 DNA sequence: TGTGCCATCAGGGTTGGACTGCGAGACACCTTC.

This sequence joins TRBV7-9 and TRBJ2-6, with unresolved D. The CDR3 extends over 16 amino acids. Trimming removed 6 bases from V and 2 bases from J, with 14 bases in between. Germline lookup yields CDR1 SEHNR and CDR2 FQNEAQ (reference sequence). This CDR3 is CASRVGSMAGANVLTF. CDR3 nucleotide sequence: TGTGCCAGCAGGGTCGGTTCGATGGCTGGGGCCAACGTCCTGACTTTC.

This rearrangement joins TRBV5-8 to TRBJ2-2; D is ambiguous. Germline values: CDR1 SGHTS, CDR2 YDEGEE. This CDR3 comprises 13 residues. V lost 9 bases, J lost 5 bases, and 14 bases lay in between. CDR3 sequence: CATEHQTTGELFF. CDR3 DNA sequence: TGTGCCACCGAACACCAGACAACCGGGGAGCTGTTTTTT.

V is TRBV19 and J is TRBJ2-3; TRBD2 aligns across 8 bases. Per germline, CDR1 LNHDA and CDR2 SQIVND (reference sequence). With V trimmed by 5 bases and J by 4 bases, 8 bases remained unmatched. The length of the CDR3 is 15 residues. This chain's CDR3 is CASSPAGGHSDTQYF. Written as DNA, the CDR3 is TGTGCCAGTAGTCCTGCGGGGGGCCATTCAGATACGCAGTATTTT.

V gene TRBV7-9 combines with J gene TRBJ2-1; D is unresolved. The CDR3 runs 12 residues. Trimming removed 5 bases at V and 3 bases at J, with 5 bases between. The germline CDR1 and CDR2 sequences are SEHNR and FQNEAQ (reference sequence). This chain's CDR3 is CASSRLYNEQFF. CDR3 nucleotide sequence: TGTGCCAGCAGCCGACTCTACAATGAGCAGTTCTTC.

V is TRBV30 and J is TRBJ2-2; TRBD1 agrees at 8 bases. The CDR3 length is 15 residues. Germline CDR1 reads GTSNPN; CDR2 reads SVGIG (reference sequence). With 2 bases clipped from V and 7 bases from J, the junction kept 9 bases outside the gene matches. The CDR3 loop reads CAWSWGTGLSGELFF. The CDR3 DNA reads as TGTGCCTGGAGTTGGGGGACAGGACTCAGCGGGGAGCTGTTTTTT.

The sample holds one count of this clone. This rearrangement joins TRBV28 to TRBJ1-3; TRBD1 agrees at 9 bases. The trim removed 6 bases at V and 3 bases at J, leaving 6 bases unmatched. Germline lookup yields CDR1 MDHEN and CDR2 SYDVKM. The CDR3 length is 15 residues. The CDR3 protein is CASSWDREGGNTIYF. The CDR3, as DNA: TGTGCCAGCAGCTGGGACAGGGAAGGTGGAAACACCATATATTTT.

V is TRBV19 and J is TRBJ2-5; D possibly corresponds to TRBD2 (6 bases). Gene TRBJ2-7 matches the end of the DNA better, so the J call may be wrong. Germline values: CDR1 LNHDA, CDR2 SQIVND (reference sequence). The CDR3 is made up of 13 amino acids. The CDR3 DNA follows: TGTGCCAGTAGTATGGTGGAGGGCAACGAGCAGTACTTC. Its protein is CASSMVEGNEQYF.

The chain uses TRBV5-1 and TRBJ2-5, with 8 bases that match TRBD1. Losses at the gene ends were 6 bases for V and 1 base for J; bases not matched to a gene: 8. Germline lookup yields CDR1 SGHRS and CDR2 YFSETQ. The CDR3 is 15 amino acids. The CDR3 DNA follows: TGCGCCAGCACTATAGGGACAGGACCCCAAGAGACCCAGTACTTC. It translates to CASTIGTGPQETQYF.

The genes are TRBV7-2 and TRBJ2-7, with unresolved D. This CDR3 contains 15 residues. V shed 2 bases and J shed 0 bases, with 11 bases lying between them. Germline V gene sequence: CDR1 SGHTA, CDR2 FQGNSA. The CDR3 DNA follows: TGTGCCAGCAGCTTATCCAGGCGTAGCTCCTACGAGCAGTACTTC. Translation: CASSLSRRSSYEQYF. Filled out from reference TRBV7-2 and TRBJ2-7, the complete variable domain reads GAGVSQSPSNKVTEKGKDVELRCDPISGHTALYWYRQSLGQGLEFLIYFQGNSAPDKSGLPSDRFSAERTGGSVSTLTIQRTQQEDSAVYLCASSLSRRSSYEQYFGPGTRLTVT.

This chain links TRBV6-1 with TRBJ2-7; TRBD1 is a possible D gene (6 bases). The ends were cut back, 7 bases at V and 1 base at J, with 17 bases in the middle. There are 15 residues in the CDR3. Germline CDR1 is MNHNS and CDR2 is SASEGT. The CDR3 loop is CASKNNRAKSYEQYF. The CDR3 region has the DNA TGTGCCAGCAAAAACAACAGGGCCAAATCCTACGAGCAGTACTTC.

The CDR3 protein is CASSSEGLAPYEQYF. The DNA for the CDR3 is TGCGCCAGCAGCTCGGAGGGACTAGCGCCCTACGAGCAGTACTTC. The J gene is TRBJ2-7, the V gene TRBV5-1; 10 bases match TRBD2. Germline loops: CDR1 SGHRS, CDR2 YFSETQ. The CDR3 runs 15 residues. V lost 3 bases to trimming and J lost 2 bases; unmatched junction nucleotides: 5.

The J gene is TRBJ2-5, the V gene TRBV9; the match to TRBD1 covers 7 bases. Germline V gene data show CDR1 as SGDLS and CDR2 as YYNGEE. CDR3 length equals 14 residues. After removal of 1 base from V and 3 bases from J, the junction contained 3 bases not matched to a gene. The CDR3 nucleotides read TGTGCCAGCAGCGTAAGACAGGGAAAAGAGACCCAGTACTTC. The encoded protein is CASSVRQGKETQYF.

The chain employs TRBV18 and TRBJ2-2; 8 bases are a match to TRBD2. This CDR3 is 17 amino acids long. V lost 1 base and J lost 5; bases outside the gene matches: 9. The germline gives CDR1 KGHSH, CDR2 LQKENI. The CDR3 here is CASSPLPAGVSTGELFF. Written as DNA, the CDR3 is TGTGCCAGCTCACCACTCCCAGCGGGAGTGTCAACCGGGGAGCTGTTTTTT.

The chain uses TRBV9 and TRBJ2-7; 7 bases are shared with TRBD2. CDR1 SGDLS and CDR2 YYNGEE come from the germline V gene. V lost 0 bases to trimming and J lost 4 bases; unmatched junction nucleotides: 4. The CDR3 totals 14 residues. The CDR3, as DNA: TGTGCCAGCAGCGTAGAGGGTAGCGGGTACGAGCAGTACTTC. This translates into CASSVEGSGYEQYF.

The J gene is TRBJ2-7, the V gene TRBV9, with D perhaps TRBD2 (5 bases). Germline lookup yields CDR1 SGDLS and CDR2 YYNGEE. Trimming left V 3 bases short and J 7 bases short, with 20 bases between. The CDR3 sequence is 15 residues long. The CDR3 loop reads CASSGSLAPQEEQYF. In DNA, the CDR3 is TGTGCCAGCAGCGGTAGCTTAGCGCCTCAGGAGGAGCAGTACTTC.

This sequence joins TRBV7-8 and TRBJ1-1; no clear D gene. This CDR3 is built from 16 residues. Trimming shortened V by 1 base and J by 1 base, and 13 bases separated the two germline ends. Germline V gene lookup returns CDR1 SGHVS and CDR2 FQNEAQ. DNA of the CDR3: TGTGCCAGCAGCTTAGAGGTAGGACTTTGGAACACTGAAGCTTTCTTT. As protein: CASSLEVGLWNTEAFF. Combining the CDR3 with reference TRBV7-8 and TRBJ1-1 gives the whole variable domain GAGVSQSPRYKVAKRGQDVALRCDPISGHVSLFWYQQALGQGPEFLTYFQNEAQLDKSGLPSDRFFAERPEGSVSTLKIQRTQQEDSAVYLCASSLEVGLWNTEAFFGQGTRLTVV.